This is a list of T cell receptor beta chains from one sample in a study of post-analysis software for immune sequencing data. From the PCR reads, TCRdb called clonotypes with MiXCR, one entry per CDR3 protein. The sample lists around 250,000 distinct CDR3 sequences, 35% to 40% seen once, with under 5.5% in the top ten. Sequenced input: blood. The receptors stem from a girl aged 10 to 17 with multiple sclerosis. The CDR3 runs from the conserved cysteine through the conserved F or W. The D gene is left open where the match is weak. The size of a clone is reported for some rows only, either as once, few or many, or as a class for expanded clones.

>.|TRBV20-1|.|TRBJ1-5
TGCAGTGCTAAGGACGGATTAAATCAGCCCCAGCATTTT
CSAKDGLNQPQHF
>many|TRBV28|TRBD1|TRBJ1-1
TGTGCCAGCAGTTTTGAGGGGGCAGGAGCTGAAGCTTTCTTT
CASSFEGAGAEAFF
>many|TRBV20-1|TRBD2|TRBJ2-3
TGCAGTGCGGTTAGCGGGGGGCAACTGTATAAGATCACAGATACGCAGTATTTT
CSAVSGGQLYKITDTQYF
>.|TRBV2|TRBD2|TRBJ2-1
TGTGCCAGCATCTTGATAGCGGGAGACAATGAGCAGTTCTTC
CASILIAGDNEQFF
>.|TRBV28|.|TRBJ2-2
TGTGCCAGCAGTTCCCACAGGGTCGCCACCGGGGAGCTGTTTTTT
CASSSHRVATGELFF
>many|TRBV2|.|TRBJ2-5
TGTGCCAGCAGTCGGATGAAGGTTGAGACCCAGTACTTC
CASSRMKVETQYF
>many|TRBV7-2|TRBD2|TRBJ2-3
TGTGCCAGCAGCAGATTAGCGGGAGGCTCAGATACGCAGTATTTT
CASSRLAGGSDTQYF
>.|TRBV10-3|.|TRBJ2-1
TGTGCCATCAGTGGGACAGGCGGGGGGGAGCAGTTCTTC
CAISGTGGGEQFF
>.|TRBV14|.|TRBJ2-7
TGTGCCAGCAGCCAAGAGAACCAGAGCCCGGCACCGGAACAGGGCAACTCGACCTATTACGAGCAGTACTTC
CASSQENQSPAPEQGNSTYYEQYF
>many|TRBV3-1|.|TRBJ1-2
TGTGCCAGCAGCCCCACCGGGGGGAACTATGGCTACACCTTC
CASSPTGGNYGYTF
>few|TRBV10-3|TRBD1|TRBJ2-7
TGTGCCATCAGTCACGCCGGGACAGGGGATTCCTCCTACGAGCAGTACTTC
CAISHAGTGDSSYEQYF
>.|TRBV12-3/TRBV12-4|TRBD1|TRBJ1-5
TGTGCCAGCAGTTTCCAGGACAGGGGTGGAAATCAGACCCAGCATTTT
CASSFQDRGGNQTQHF
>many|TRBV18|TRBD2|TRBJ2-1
TGTGCCAGCTCACCGGGACTAGAAGGTGAGCAGTTCTTC
CASSPGLEGEQFF
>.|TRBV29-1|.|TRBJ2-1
TGCTGCGTCGAGAAGGGAAATAACAATGAGCAGTTCTTC
CCVEKGNNNEQFF
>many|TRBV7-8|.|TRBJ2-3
TGTGCCAGCAGCCGGATGACCTCCCGCGAGACAGATACGCAGTATTTT
CASSRMTSRETDTQYF
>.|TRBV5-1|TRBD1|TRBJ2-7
TGCGCCAGCAGCTCACAGGGGGTCGGCTACGAGCAGTACTTC
CASSSQGVGYEQYF
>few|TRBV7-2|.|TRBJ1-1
TGTGCCAGCAGGACAACAGGGAGCGCCATGAACACTGAAGCTTTCTTT
CASRTTGSAMNTEAFF
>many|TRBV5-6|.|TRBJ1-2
TGTGCCAGCAGCTTGGAAGACTATGGCTACACCTTC
CASSLEDYGYTF
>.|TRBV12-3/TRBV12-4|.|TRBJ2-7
TGTGCCAGCAGTCTCCCGGCCGGAGTCGACGAGCAGTACTTC
CASSLPAGVDEQYF
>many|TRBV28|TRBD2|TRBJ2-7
TGTGCCAGCAGTTCCAGACTAGCGGGGGTATACGAGCAGTACTTC
CASSSRLAGVYEQYF